This T cell receptor (beta chain) was recorded in a study of blood T cell repertoires in COVID-19. Background on the study: Spain, Italy and the United States supplied samples that represented acute and convalescent COVID-19.

Repertoires were generated with immunoSEQ multiplex PCR, while TCRdb's copy carries only in-frame clones and drops some. The sample shows about 250,000 clones, about 85% of them seen only once. V lost 5 bases to trimming and J lost 7 bases, with 14 bases between them. The CDR3 contains 14 residues. Germline CDR1 reads SEHNR; CDR2 reads FQNEAQ (reference sequence). The clonotype was recovered from a man aged 18 to 29 with active or convalescent COVID-19. The genes are TRBV7-9 and TRBJ1-4; a possible D gene is TRBD1 (6 bases). Material: peripheral blood. The CDR3 reads CASSRDTGSEKLFF. The CDR3 DNA follows: TGTGCCAGCAGCCGGGACACCGGTTCTGAAAAACTGTTTTTT.